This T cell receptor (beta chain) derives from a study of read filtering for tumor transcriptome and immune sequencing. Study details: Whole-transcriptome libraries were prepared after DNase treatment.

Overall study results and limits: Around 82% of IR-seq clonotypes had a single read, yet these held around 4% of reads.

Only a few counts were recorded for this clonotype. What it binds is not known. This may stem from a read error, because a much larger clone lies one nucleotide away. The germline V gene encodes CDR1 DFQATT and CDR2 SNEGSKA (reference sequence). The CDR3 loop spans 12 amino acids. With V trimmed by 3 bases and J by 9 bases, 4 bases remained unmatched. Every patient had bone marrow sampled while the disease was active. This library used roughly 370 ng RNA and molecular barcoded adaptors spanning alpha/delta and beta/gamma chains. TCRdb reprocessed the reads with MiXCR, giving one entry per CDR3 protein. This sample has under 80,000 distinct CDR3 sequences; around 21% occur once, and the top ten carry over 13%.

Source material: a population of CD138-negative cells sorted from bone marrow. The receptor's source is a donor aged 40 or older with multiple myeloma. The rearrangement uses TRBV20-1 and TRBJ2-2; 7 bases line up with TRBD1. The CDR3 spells CSARTGTRELFF. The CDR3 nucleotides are TGCAGTGCTAGGACAGGGACCCGGGAGCTGTTTTTT.